The T cell receptor (beta chain) under discussion was sequenced for a study of cytomegalovirus exposure and HLA in healthy donors. At the level of the study: The roughly 670 first-cohort repertoires shared a platform with the 120 or so validation repertoires, as reported in a later analysis.

Per germline, CDR1 SGHVS and CDR2 FNYEAQ. V shed 5 bases, J shed 6 bases, and the junction held 8 bases outside the gene matches. The length of the CDR3 is 14 residues. Generated by immunoSEQ multiplex PCR, the TCRdb table keeps only in-frame clones and is missing some. The sample consists of about 49,000 clones, around 94% of them appearing once. The chain uses TRBV7-6 and TRBJ2-7, with 9 bases fitting TRBD1. The source of this sequence is a woman between 18 and 30 years old in good health and CMV-seropositive. The sequenced sample was PBMCs. CDR3 in amino acids: CASSDEQGASEQYF. The CDR3 coding sequence is TGTGCCAGCAGCGACGAACAGGGGGCAAGCGAGCAGTACTTC.